These 8 T cell receptor beta chains originate from one sample sequenced in a study of identical twins. Each CDR3 protein gets one entry after TCRdb re-called the 5' RACE reads with MiXCR. The sample lists roughly 710,000 distinct CDR3 sequences; around 6% were seen once. The specimen sequenced was naive T cells sorted from blood. The origin of the receptors is a man younger than 35 in good health.

In this sample, this clonotype turned up a few times. The chain employs TRBV9 and TRBJ2-5, with D possibly being TRBD1 (7 bases). V gave up 3 bases and J gave up 6 bases, with 21 bases separating them. Per the germline V gene, CDR1 is SGDLS and CDR2 is YYNGEE. The CDR3 covers 16 residues. The CDR3 loop reads CASSGGGGNEIQTQYF. The CDR3 DNA is TGTGCCAGCAGCGGCGGAGGGGGCAACGAGATTCAGACCCAGTACTTC.

This clonotype was observed a few times. The chain combines TRBV10-3 with TRBJ1-1, with TRBD1 matching over 9 bases. The CDR3 loop spans 14 amino acids. From germline, CDR1 is ENHRY and CDR2 SYGVKD. V lost 11 bases, J lost 8 bases, and 15 bases stayed unmatched. The CDR3 DNA follows: TGTGCCCTTAACCGGGACAGGGCGCTGTTGGAAGCTTTCTTT. This translates into CALNRDRALLEAFF.

This clonotype was found many times. The chain employs TRBV5-1 and TRBJ1-1; a weak D match, TRBD1 (5 bases). The CDR3 sequence is 14 residues long. Per germline, CDR1 SGHRS and CDR2 YFSETQ. The V end lost 3 bases, the J end lost 5 bases, and 14 bases lay between the germline ends. CDR3 DNA sequence: TGCGCCAGCAGCTGGGGGAACAGCCGTACTGAAGCTTTCTTT. This encodes CASSWGNSRTEAFF.

CDR3 residues: CASSLLAVPNQPQHF. CDR3 DNA sequence: TGTGCCAGCAGTTTATTGGCGGTCCCCAATCAGCCCCAGCATTTT. The chain carries TRBV12-3 or TRBV12-4 and TRBJ1-5; D call uncertain. V lost 2 bases and J lost 3, with 11 bases in between. The CDR3 runs 15 residues.

This clonotype was observed at least ten times. The CDR3 is CASSFGGGTDTQYF. For the CDR3, the DNA is TGTGCCAGCAGCTTCGGGGGAGGGACAGATACGCAGTATTTT. The chain joins TRBV12-3 or TRBV12-4 to TRBJ2-3; TRBD2 agrees at 7 bases. This CDR3 is 14 amino acids long. The trim removed 6 bases at V and 3 bases at J, leaving 6 bases unmatched.

CDR3 sequence: CASSGPSREGWDTQYF. The CDR3, as DNA: TGTGCCAGCAGTGGCCCCTCGCGGGAGGGTTGGGATACGCAGTATTTT. J is TRBJ2-3 and V is TRBV2, with 9 bases that match TRBD2. The trim removed 4 bases at V and 6 bases at J, leaving 11 bases unmatched. Germline V gene lookup returns CDR1 SNHLY and CDR2 FYNNEI. CDR3 length: 16 residues.

This clonotype has at least ten counts. The chain has TRBV4-2 and TRBJ2-2; D ambiguous. This CDR3 region has 14 residues. The germline V gene has CDR1 LGHNA and CDR2 YNFKEQ. V was cut by 3 bases and J by 6 bases, with 11 bases left in between. The CDR3 spells CASSHPHGAGELFF. The CDR3 nucleotides are TGTGCCAGCAGCCACCCCCACGGAGCCGGGGAGCTGTTTTTT.

This clonotype appeared many times. The chain employs TRBV11-2 and TRBJ2-1; 10 bases align to TRBD2. CDR1 SGHAT and CDR2 FQNNGV come from the germline V gene. This CDR3 is built from 17 residues. V lost 5 bases, J lost 4 bases, and 11 bases stayed unmatched. The CDR3 nucleotides read TGTGCCAGCAGCGCATCCCTCCTGACTAGCGGGTACAATGAGCAGTTCTTC. Its protein product is CASSASLLTSGYNEQFF.